This TCR beta chain was captured by sequencing in a study of T cell responses to AZD1222 COVID-19 vaccine. Whole-study context: Investigators merged groups given second doses at roughly 4 or roughly 12 weeks.

Notes on this clone: Antigen specificity is unknown.

Clones were read by immunoSEQ multiplex PCR, and TCRdb kept only the in-frame ones, dropping some. The sample lists some 85,000 clones, about 85% occurring once. Study-level findings and limits: At baseline, just 6 or 7 AZD1222 recipients tested seropositive. Donors were largely white British and mainly female; clonal diversity was possibly underestimated.

The CDR3 runs to 14 residues. V lost 4 bases and J lost 6, with 17 bases in between. Germline loops: CDR1 SGHRS, CDR2 YFSETQ. The genes are TRBV5-1 and TRBJ2-7; D assignment may be TRBD1 or TRBD2 (5 bases each). This material consisted of peripheral blood, taken on day 0 of AZD1222 vaccination. The origin of this receptor is an adult in good health. DNA for the CDR3: TGCGCCAGCAGCAGTGGGACCGCGGGCGGCGAGCAGTACTTC. Encoded protein: CASSSGTAGGEQYF.